These 13 T cell receptor beta chains originate from one sample sequenced in a study of beta chain features in type 1 diabetes. These receptors lack a known antigen. The study, taken as a whole, reports: All four CD4+ subsets from Type 1 diabetes patients carried moderately but significantly shorter TCRB CDR3s.

Sequencing targeted expressed TCRB transcripts, as all isolated RNA had been reverse transcribed. This table comes from immunoSEQ multiplex PCR, and its TCRdb copy is limited to in-frame clones, with some not included. The sample includes hundreds of thousands of clones, 11% to 15% of them seen just once. Sequencing input: naive CD4+ T cells from blood. The receptors shown here come from a man younger than 35 with type 1 diabetes.

This rearrangement joins TRBV5-1 to TRBJ2-5; 9 bases line up with TRBD2. The germline V gene has CDR1 SGHRS and CDR2 YFSETQ. This CDR3 comprises 14 residues. Losses at the gene ends were 5 bases for V and 5 bases for J; bases not matched to a gene: 7. This CDR3 reads CASRPGTSPETQYF. In DNA, the CDR3 is TGCGCCAGCAGGCCCGGGACTAGCCCGGAGACCCAGTACTTC. Together with reference TRBV5-1 and TRBJ2-5, the CDR3 gives the full variable domain: KAGVTQTPRYLIKTRGQQVTLSCSPISGHRSVSWYQQTPGQGLQFLFEYFSETQRNKGNFPGRFSGRQFSNSRSEMNVSTLELGDSALYLCASRPGTSPETQYFGPGTRLLVL.

The chain recombines TRBV30 with TRBJ1-3, with a tentative D call TRBD1 (5 bases). Trimming removed 1 base from V and 0 bases from J, with 7 bases in between. The CDR3 has 14 residues. Germline V gene lookup returns CDR1 GTSNPN and CDR2 SVGIG (reference sequence). This CDR3 is CAWSERGSGNTIYF. The DNA for the CDR3 is TGTGCCTGGAGTGAAAGGGGCTCTGGAAACACCATATATTTT.

This sequence joins TRBV5-6 and TRBJ2-1; 7 positions match TRBD1. The CDR3 sequence is 17 residues long. Germline CDR1 SGHDT, CDR2 YYEEEE. V lost 4 bases to trimming and J lost 1 base; unmatched junction nucleotides: 11. The CDR3 sequence: CASSRTQGVWSYNEQFF. For the CDR3, the DNA is TGTGCCAGCAGCAGAACGCAGGGGGTTTGGTCCTACAATGAGCAGTTCTTC.

This clone turned up a few times. The chain combines TRBV6-5 with TRBJ2-3; D might be TRBD1 (5 bases). CDR1 is MNHEY, CDR2 SVGAGI, per germline. This CDR3 has 13 amino acids. V lost 5 bases and J lost 4, with 10 bases in between. CDR3 protein: CASSTGRSDTQYF. DNA of the CDR3: TGTGCCAGCAGTACAGGTCGATCAGATACGCAGTATTTT.

The rearrangement joins TRBV15 to TRBJ1-2; no clear D gene. V lost 3 bases, J lost 11 bases, and 10 bases lay in between. CDR1 is LNHNV, CDR2 YYDKDF, per germline (reference sequence). The length of the CDR3 is 11 residues. For the CDR3, the DNA is TGTGCCACCAGCAGTCATCAGGCTTACACCTTC. It specifies CATSSHQAYTF. The whole variable domain, remainder taken from reference TRBV15 and TRBJ1-2, is DAMVIQNPRYQVTQFGKPVTLSCSQTLNHNVMYWYQQKSSQAPKLLFHYYDKDFNNEADTPDNFQSRRPNTSFCFLDIRSPGLGDTAMYLCATSSHQAYTFGSGTRLTVV.

This clone appeared a few times. The V gene is TRBV9, the J gene TRBJ2-2; D gene unclear. Trimming left V 0 bases short and J 4 bases short, with 10 bases between. This CDR3 has 15 residues. Germline CDR1 reads SGDLS; CDR2 reads YYNGEE. As DNA, the CDR3 is TGTGCCAGCAGCGTAGCTAGTGTGGGCACCGGGGAGCTGTTTTTT. It specifies CASSVASVGTGELFF.

This sequence joins TRBV5-1 and TRBJ2-1; the D gene could be TRBD1 or TRBD2 (5 bases each). Deletions cut 5 bases from V and 4 bases from J, with 13 bases between. The germline gives CDR1 SGHRS, CDR2 YFSETQ. This CDR3 has 14 residues. CDR3 loop: CASSAREQYNEQFF. The CDR3 region has the DNA TGCGCCAGCAGTGCCAGGGAGCAGTACAATGAGCAGTTCTTC.

The table lists this clone with a few counts. As DNA, the CDR3 is TGTGCCAGCTCACGAAGGGTTCTAGCAGCCCGTACAGATACGCAGTATTTT. Its protein product is CASSRRVLAARTDTQYF. J is TRBJ2-3 and V is TRBV18, with a possible D match to TRBD2 (5 bases). There are 17 residues in the CDR3. Per germline, CDR1 KGHSH and CDR2 LQKENI. V gave up 4 bases and J gave up 3 bases, with 20 bases separating them.

This clone was detected ten times or more. The chain joins TRBV5-4 to TRBJ2-1; 7 nucleotides align to TRBD1. V gave up 5 bases and J gave up 4 bases; unmatched junction bases: 9. CDR1 and CDR2 from the germline V gene are SGHNT and YYREEE (reference sequence). CDR3 size: 15 residues. The CDR3: CASSSGDREYNEQFF. CDR3 nucleotide sequence: TGTGCCAGCAGTTCTGGAGACAGGGAATACAATGAGCAGTTCTTC.

This clone has more than one count but fewer than ten. The CDR3 coding sequence is TGTGCCAGCGGCGACTACATGGGGGCCAACTATGGCTACACCTTC. Residues: CASGDYMGANYGYTF. The chain joins TRBV28 to TRBJ1-2, with a weak D call TRBD1 (6 bases). CDR3 length: 15 residues. CDR1 MDHEN and CDR2 SYDVKM come from the germline V gene. V lost 8 bases, J lost 2 bases, and 18 bases lay in between.

CDR3 coding DNA: TGCGCCAGCAGCGTCGACAGGGGGCGTGACTACGAGCAGTACTTC. It yields the protein CASSVDRGRDYEQYF. The genes are TRBV5-1 and TRBJ2-7; 10 nucleotides match TRBD1. The germline V gene has CDR1 SGHRS and CDR2 YFSETQ. The CDR3 consists of 15 residues. The V segment lost 4 bases and the J segment 3 bases; nucleotides outside the gene matches: 7.

The chain recombines TRBV28 with TRBJ1-4; D gene ambiguous. This CDR3 comprises 14 residues. The V end was cut by 5 bases, the J end by 6 bases, with 13 bases between. Germline assignment: CDR1 MDHEN and CDR2 SYDVKM. CDR3 sequence: CASSPWYGDEKLFF. In DNA form, the CDR3 reads TGTGCCAGCAGTCCGTGGTACGGAGATGAAAAACTGTTTTTT. Based on the CDR3 plus reference TRBV28 and TRBJ1-4, the full variable domain is DVKVTQSSRYLVKRTGEKVFLECVQDMDHENMFWYRQDPGLGLRLIYFSYDVKMKEKGDIPEGYSVSREKKERFSLILESASTNQTSMYLCASSPWYGDEKLFFGSGTQLSVL.

This clone was recorded a few times. The chain carries TRBV25-1 and TRBJ1-1; TRBD1 matches 10 bases. The CDR3 totals 15 residues. V shed 6 bases and J 8 bases; nucleotides not matched to a gene: 12. Germline-derived CDR1 and CDR2 are MGHDK and SYGVNS. The CDR3 DNA sequence: TGTGCCAGCAGCCCCGCTGACAGGGGGCAGGGCGAAGCTTTCTTT. Translating it yields CASSPADRGQGEAFF.